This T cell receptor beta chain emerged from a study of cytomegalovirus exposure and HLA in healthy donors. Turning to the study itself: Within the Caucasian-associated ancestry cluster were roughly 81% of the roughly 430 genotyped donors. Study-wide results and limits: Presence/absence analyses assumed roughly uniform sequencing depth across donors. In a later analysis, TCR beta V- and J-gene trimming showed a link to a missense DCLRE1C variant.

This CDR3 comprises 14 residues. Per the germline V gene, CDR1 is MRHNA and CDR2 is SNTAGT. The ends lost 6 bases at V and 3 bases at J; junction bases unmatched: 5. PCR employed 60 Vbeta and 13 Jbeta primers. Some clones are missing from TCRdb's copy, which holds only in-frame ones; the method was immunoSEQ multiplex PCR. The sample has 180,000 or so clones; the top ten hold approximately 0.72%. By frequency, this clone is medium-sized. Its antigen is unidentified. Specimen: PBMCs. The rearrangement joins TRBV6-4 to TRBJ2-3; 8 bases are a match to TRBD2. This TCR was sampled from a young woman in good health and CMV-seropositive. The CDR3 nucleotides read TGTGCCAGCAGCGGGGGACTAGAGACAGATACGCAGTATTTT. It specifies CASSGGLETDTQYF.